Detailed here is one TCR beta chain. Its antigen is not identified. As it was prepared, the TCRbeta library received unique molecular identifiers. TCRdb used MiXCR to reprocess the PCR reads, holding one entry per CDR3 protein. The table includes fewer than 150,000 distinct CDR3 sequences, roughly 10% detected once. These data come from a study of T-cell reconstitution after alpha-beta-depleted transplantation in children. Study outcomes and limitations: T-cell counts and diversity were attributed mostly to newly produced T cells one year after transplant.

CDR3 length: 16 amino acids. Trimming shortened V by 0 bases and J by 2 bases, and 13 bases separated the two germline ends. CDR1 is SGDLS, CDR2 YYNGEE, per germline. Material: PBMCs, mostly from graft donor cells, obtained 180 days after TCRalphabeta/CD19-depleted stem cell transplant. This TCR was recovered from a girl less than two years old who had a stem cell transplant for combined immunodeficiency, so the T cells may come from the graft donor. The chain carries TRBV9 and TRBJ2-3; TRBD2 is a possible D gene (6 bases). The CDR3 sequence: CASSVGGGSDTDTQYF. CDR3 sequence (DNA): TGTGCCAGCAGCGTAGGAGGAGGGTCCGACACAGATACGCAGTATTTT.